Below, 7 T cell receptor beta chains from the same sample are listed, as sequenced in a study of cytomegalovirus exposure and HLA in healthy donors. Here immunoSEQ multiplex PCR was the method, and the copy in TCRdb shows in-frame clones only, minus some. Of about 150,000 clones in the sample, 94% were seen once. The sequencing sample was made of PBMCs. The receptors stem from a man younger than 35 in good health and CMV-seropositive.

The rearrangement joins TRBV29-1 to TRBJ2-1, with D uncertain. This CDR3 region has 13 residues. Trimming shortened V by 2 bases and J by 9 bases, and 14 bases separated the two germline ends. Looked up from germline, CDR1 is SQVTM and CDR2 is ANQGSEA. CDR3 nucleotides: TGCAGCGTTGAACCAAGTGGAGTTGGTGAGCAGTTCTTC. Amino acid sequence: CSVEPSGVGEQFF.

The rearrangement links TRBV28 to TRBJ2-7; 10 bases align to TRBD1. This CDR3 comprises 15 residues. CDR1 and CDR2 (germline): MDHEN, SYDVKM. Trimming cost V 5 bases and J 3 bases; bases outside gene matches: 7. Written as DNA, the CDR3 is TGTGCCAGCAGTCCATGGACAGGGGGGGACTACGAGCAGTACTTC. This codes for CASSPWTGGDYEQYF. Full variable domain (missing parts from reference TRBV28 and TRBJ2-7): DVKVTQSSRYLVKRTGEKVFLECVQDMDHENMFWYRQDPGLGLRLIYFSYDVKMKEKGDIPEGYSVSREKKERFSLILESASTNQTSMYLCASSPWTGGDYEQYFGPGTRLTVT.

The table lists this clone with a count of one. A junction end diverges from the germline sequence, so it may reflect a read error. The V call is TRBV7-7, the J call TRBJ2-2; 8 nucleotides align to TRBD2. The CDR3 runs 16 residues. Germline V lookup: CDR1 SSHAT, CDR2 FNYEAQ (reference sequence). The CDR3 region is CASSSGGALNTGELFF. The CDR3 DNA follows: TGTGCTAGCAGCTCGGGGGGGGCCTTGAACACCGGGGAGCTGTTTTTT.

CDR3 sequence (DNA): TGCGCCAGCAGCTCGGGACTCTTTGGCTACACCTTC. Amino acids: CASSSGLFGYTF. The genes are TRBV5-1 and TRBJ1-2; maybe TRBD1 (5 bases). This CDR3 is 12 amino acids long. V lost 3 bases and J lost 7, with 10 bases in between. CDR1 and CDR2 from the germline V gene are SGHRS and YFSETQ.

This clone appeared a single time. The rearrangement uses TRBV27 and TRBJ2-1; a weak D match, TRBD2 (5 bases). Germline CDR1 is MNHEY and CDR2 is SMNVEV (reference sequence). The CDR3 loop spans 16 amino acids. V lost 2 bases and J lost 4, with 15 bases in between. The CDR3 is CASSLPRPPGYNEQFF. The CDR3 DNA is TGTGCCAGCAGTTTACCTCGACCCCCGGGGTACAATGAGCAGTTCTTC.

The J gene is TRBJ1-1, the V gene TRBV2, with a weak D call TRBD1 (6 bases). Per germline, CDR1 SNHLY and CDR2 FYNNEI. V lost 7 bases to trimming and J lost 6 bases, with 21 bases between them. The CDR3 extends over 15 amino acids. The CDR3 loop reads CASTYTGTVLAEAFF. The CDR3 coding sequence is TGTGCCAGCACTTATACAGGGACGGTTCTCGCTGAAGCTTTCTTT.

The rearrangement joins TRBV30 to TRBJ2-3; TRBD2 aligns across 11 bases. Germline V gene lookup returns CDR1 GTSNPN and CDR2 SVGIG (reference sequence). Unmatched junction bases numbered 8, after V lost 6 bases and J lost 6 bases. This CDR3 has 14 residues. CDR3 nucleotides: TGTGCCTGCCAACTAGCGGGAGTGGGTGATACGCAGTATTTT. It translates to CACQLAGVGDTQYF. The whole variable domain, filled in from reference TRBV30 and TRBJ2-3, reads SQTIHQWPATLVQPVGSPLSLECTVEGTSNPNLYWYRQAAGRGLQLLFYSVGIGQISSEVPQNLSASRPQDRQFILSSKKLLLSDSGFYLCACQLAGVGDTQYFGPGTRLTVL.